The clone carrying this T cell receptor beta chain was seen a handful of times. As yet, its antigen is unknown. The sample comes from a study of T-cell reconstitution after alpha-beta-depleted transplantation in children. The study, taken as a whole, reports: Roughly two months post-transplant, alpha-beta T cells reportedly originated from several hundred graft clones that had expanded. T-cell numbers and diversity, one year after transplant, stemmed largely from T cells that were newly produced.

This CDR3 region has 14 residues. Trimming stripped 3 bases from V and 3 bases from J, with 12 bases between. CDR1 is SEHNR and CDR2 is FQNEAQ in the germline V gene (reference sequence). As it was prepared, the TCRbeta library received unique molecular identifiers. TCRdb used MiXCR to reprocess the PCR reads, holding one entry per CDR3 protein. The repertoire has approximately 1,000,000 distinct CDR3 sequences, about 29% of them found once; the top ten carry approximately 30%. The J gene is TRBJ2-7, the V gene TRBV7-9; possible D gene TRBD2, 5 bases. This TCR derives from a boy less than two years old who had a stem cell transplant for SCID, so the T cells may come from the graft donor. The starting material was PBMCs, mostly from graft donor cells, obtained 360 days after TCRalphabeta/CD19-depleted stem cell transplant. This CDR3 reads CASSFSTGFYEQYF. CDR3 DNA sequence: TGTGCCAGCAGCTTTAGCACGGGGTTCTACGAGCAGTACTTC.